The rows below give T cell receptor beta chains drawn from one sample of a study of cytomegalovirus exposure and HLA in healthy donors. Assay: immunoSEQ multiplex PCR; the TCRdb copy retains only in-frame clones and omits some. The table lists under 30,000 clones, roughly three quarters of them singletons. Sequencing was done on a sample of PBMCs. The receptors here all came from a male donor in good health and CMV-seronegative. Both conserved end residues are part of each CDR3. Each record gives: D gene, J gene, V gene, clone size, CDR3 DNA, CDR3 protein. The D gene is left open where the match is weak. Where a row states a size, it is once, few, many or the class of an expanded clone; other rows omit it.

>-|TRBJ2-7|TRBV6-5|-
TGTGCCAGCAGTTACTCGGCAGGGGATCCCTACGAGCAGTACTTC
CASSYSAGDPYEQYF
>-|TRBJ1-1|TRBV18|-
TGTGCCAGCTCAACGGGTGAAAACACTGAAGCTTTCTTT
CASSTGENTEAFF
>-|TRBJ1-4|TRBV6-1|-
TGTGCCAGCAGGGAATTCTGGACACCTGAAAAACTGTTTTTT
CASREFWTPEKLFF
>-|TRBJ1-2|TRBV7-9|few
TGTTCCAGCAGCTTAGGGGCGCTGGGCTACACCTTC
CSSSLGALGYTF
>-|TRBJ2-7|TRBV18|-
TGTGCCAGCTCACGACAGGACACCTACTACGAGCAGTACTTC
CASSRQDTYYEQYF
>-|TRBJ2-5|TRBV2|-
TGTGCCAGCCAGGGTTATCAAGAGACCCAGTACTTC
CASQGYQETQYF
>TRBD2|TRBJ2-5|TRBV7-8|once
TGTGCCAGCAGCGCAGCGGGTCTAGCGGGGGGGCCGAGTCAAGAGACCCAGTACTTC
CASSAAGLAGGPSQETQYF
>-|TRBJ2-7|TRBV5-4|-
TGTGCCAGCAGCTCCCCCGAGGCCGGCCGTTACGAGCAGTACTTC
CASSSPEAGRYEQYF
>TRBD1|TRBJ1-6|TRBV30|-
TGTGCCTGGACGGACAGGGAGAATTCACCCCTCCACTTT
CAWTDRENSPLHF
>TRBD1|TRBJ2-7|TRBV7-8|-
TGTGCCAGCAGCAAAGGGACAGCCTACGAGCAGTACTTC
CASSKGTAYEQYF
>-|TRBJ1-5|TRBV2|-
TGTGCCAGCAATGAAAGGGGGGGCGGCAATCAGCCCCAGCATTTT
CASNERGGGNQPQHF
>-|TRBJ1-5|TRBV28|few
TGTGCCAGCAGCCCCCCCGGATCGGGTCAGCCCCAGCATTTT
CASSPPGSGQPQHF
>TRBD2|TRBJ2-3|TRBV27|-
TGTGCCAGCATCGGTCGGCGGGAGGGAGTCGCAGATACGCAGTATTTT
CASIGRREGVADTQYF
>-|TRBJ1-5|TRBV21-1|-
TGTGCCAGCAGCAAAGAAATCCCAGGGCGGCAAGAAAAGCAGCCCCAGCATTTT
CASSKEIPGRQEKQPQHF
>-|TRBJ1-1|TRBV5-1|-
TGCGCCAGCAGCTTGGGAACCGGGTCTGGCACTGAAGCTTTCTTT
CASSLGTGSGTEAFF
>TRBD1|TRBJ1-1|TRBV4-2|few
TGTGCCAGCAGCCTAGGGACAGTGAACACTGAAGCTTTCTTT
CASSLGTVNTEAFF
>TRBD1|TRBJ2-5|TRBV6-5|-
TGTGCCAGCAGTTACCCGACAGGGGGCGCGGGAGTGACCCAGTACTTC
CASSYPTGGAGVTQYF